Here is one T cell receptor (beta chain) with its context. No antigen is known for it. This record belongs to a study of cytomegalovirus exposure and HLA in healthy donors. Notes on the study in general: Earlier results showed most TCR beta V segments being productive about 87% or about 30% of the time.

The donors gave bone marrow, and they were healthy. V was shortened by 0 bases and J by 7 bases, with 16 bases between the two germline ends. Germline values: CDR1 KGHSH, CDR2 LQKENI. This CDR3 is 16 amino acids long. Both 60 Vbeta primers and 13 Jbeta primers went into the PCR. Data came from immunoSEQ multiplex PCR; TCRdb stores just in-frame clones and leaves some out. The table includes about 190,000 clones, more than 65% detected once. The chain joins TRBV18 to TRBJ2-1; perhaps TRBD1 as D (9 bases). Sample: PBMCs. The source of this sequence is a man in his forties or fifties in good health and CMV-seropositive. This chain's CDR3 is CASSPPSGTGLNEQFF. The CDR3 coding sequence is TGTGCCAGCTCACCACCTAGCGGGACAGGGCTGAATGAGCAGTTCTTC.